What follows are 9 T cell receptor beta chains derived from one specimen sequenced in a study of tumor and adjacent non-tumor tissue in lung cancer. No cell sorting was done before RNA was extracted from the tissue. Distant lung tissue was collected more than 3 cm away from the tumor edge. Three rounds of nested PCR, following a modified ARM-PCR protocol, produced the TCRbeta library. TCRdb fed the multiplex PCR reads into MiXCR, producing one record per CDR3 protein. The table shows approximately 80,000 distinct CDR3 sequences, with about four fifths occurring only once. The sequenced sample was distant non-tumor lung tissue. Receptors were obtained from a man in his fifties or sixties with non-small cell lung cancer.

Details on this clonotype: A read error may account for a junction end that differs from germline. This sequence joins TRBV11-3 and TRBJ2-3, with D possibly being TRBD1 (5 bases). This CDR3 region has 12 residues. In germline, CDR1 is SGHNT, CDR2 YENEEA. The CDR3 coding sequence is TGTGCCAACAGCTTAGGTGGGGCCAGTTGGTATTTT. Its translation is CANSLGGASWYF.

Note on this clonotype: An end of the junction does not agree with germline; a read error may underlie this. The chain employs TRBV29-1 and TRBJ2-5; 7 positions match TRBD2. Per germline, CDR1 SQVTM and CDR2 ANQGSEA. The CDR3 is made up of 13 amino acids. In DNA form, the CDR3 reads TGCAACGTTGGATTGGCGGGGGAAGAGACCCGGTACTTC. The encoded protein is CNVGLAGEETRYF.

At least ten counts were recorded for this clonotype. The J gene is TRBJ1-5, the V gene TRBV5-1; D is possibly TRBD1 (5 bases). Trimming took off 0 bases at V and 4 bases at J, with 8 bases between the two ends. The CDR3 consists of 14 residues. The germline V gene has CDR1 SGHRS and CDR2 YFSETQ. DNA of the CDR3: TGCGCCAGCAGCTTGGGTGGACAAAATCAGCCCCAGCATTTT. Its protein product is CASSLGGQNQPQHF. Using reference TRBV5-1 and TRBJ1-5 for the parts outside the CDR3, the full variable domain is KAGVTQTPRYLIKTRGQQVTLSCSPISGHRSVSWYQQTPGQGLQFLFEYFSETQRNKGNFPGRFSGRQFSNSRSEMNVSTLELGDSALYLCASSLGGQNQPQHFGDGTRLSIL.

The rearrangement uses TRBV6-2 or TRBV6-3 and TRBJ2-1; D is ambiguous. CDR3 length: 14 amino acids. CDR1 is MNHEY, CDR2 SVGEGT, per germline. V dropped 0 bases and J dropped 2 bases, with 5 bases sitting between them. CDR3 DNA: TGTGCCAGCAGTTACTCGAACCCCTACAATGAGCAGTTCTTC. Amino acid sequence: CASSYSNPYNEQFF.

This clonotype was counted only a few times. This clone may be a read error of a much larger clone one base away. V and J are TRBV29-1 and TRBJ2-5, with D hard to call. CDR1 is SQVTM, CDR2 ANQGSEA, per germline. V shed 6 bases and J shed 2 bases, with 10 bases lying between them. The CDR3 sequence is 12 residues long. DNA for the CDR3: TGCAGCGTAAGGGTATCTCAAGAGACCCAGTACTTC. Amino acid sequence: CSVRVSQETQYF.

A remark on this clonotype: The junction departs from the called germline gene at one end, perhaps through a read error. The CDR3 DNA reads as TGCGCCAGCAACCAAGATGGGGAAAGGAAGACTGAAGCTTTCTTT. Its protein product is CASNQDGERKTEAFF. This sequence joins TRBV4-3 and TRBJ1-1; D gene unclear. The CDR3 is made up of 15 amino acids. Germline assignment: CDR1 LGHNA and CDR2 YSLEER.

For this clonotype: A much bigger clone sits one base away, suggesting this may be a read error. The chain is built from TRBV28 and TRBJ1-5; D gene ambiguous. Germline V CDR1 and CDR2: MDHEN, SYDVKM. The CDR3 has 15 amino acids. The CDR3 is CAGSLGWADNQPQHF. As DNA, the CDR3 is TGTGCCGGCAGTTTAGGGTGGGCAGACAATCAGCCCCAGCATTTT.

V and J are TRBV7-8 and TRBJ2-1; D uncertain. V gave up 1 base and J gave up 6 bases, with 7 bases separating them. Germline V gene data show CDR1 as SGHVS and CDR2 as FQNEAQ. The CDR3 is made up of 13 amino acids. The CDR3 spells CASSLDERNEQFF. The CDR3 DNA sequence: TGTGCCAGCAGCTTAGACGAGCGCAATGAGCAGTTCTTC.

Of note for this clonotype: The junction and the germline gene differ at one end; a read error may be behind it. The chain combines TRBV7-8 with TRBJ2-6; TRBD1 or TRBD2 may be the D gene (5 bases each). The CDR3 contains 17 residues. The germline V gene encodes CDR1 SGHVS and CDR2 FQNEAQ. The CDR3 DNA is TGTGCCAGCACCTTAGTAGAGGGGTTCTCTGGGGCCAACGTCCTGACTTTC. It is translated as CASTLVEGFSGANVLTF. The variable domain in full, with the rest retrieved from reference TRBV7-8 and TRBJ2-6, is GAGVSQSPRYKVAKRGQDVALRCDPISGHVSLFWYQQALGQGPEFLTYFQNEAQLDKSGLPSDRFFAERPEGSVSTLKIQRTQQEDSAVYLCASTLVEGFSGANVLTFGAGSRLTVL.